This TCR beta chain was obtained from a study of CD8+CD57+ T cells in acquired aplastic anemia. Broader study findings: Sharing between patients and controls was observed for 25 to 30 CD8+ CDR3 sequences.

The sample holds one count of this clonotype. Its target is unknown. Germline values: CDR1 GTSNPN, CDR2 SVGIG (reference sequence). V lost 4 bases to trimming and J lost 0 bases; unmatched junction nucleotides: 11. The CDR3 contains 16 residues. For sequencing, patients were chosen who had shown expansion of CD8+CD57+ cells by flow cytometry. Acquired aplastic anemia of severe grade affected all patients. Genomic DNA, serving as template, underwent TCR beta VDJ and CDR3 profiling. TCRdb re-called the reads with MiXCR, one entry per CDR3 protein. The data contain roughly 240,000 distinct CDR3 sequences, around half of them singletons.

Sequenced material: sorted CD4+, CD8+, or CD8+CD57+ T cells (not recorded which) from PBMCs. V gene TRBV30 combines with J gene TRBJ1-1; the match to TRBD1 covers 7 bases. The clonotype was recovered from a human donor with aplastic anemia. Here the CDR3 reads CAWNRDRRGVNTEAFF. The CDR3 DNA follows: TGTGCCTGGAACCGGGACAGACGTGGGGTGAACACTGAAGCTTTCTTT.